The present T cell receptor beta chain was sequenced within a study of blood T cell repertoires in COVID-19. Study summary: From the United States, Italy and Spain came samples of acute and convalescent COVID-19. T cells, B-cell-depleted T cells, or PBMCs provided the cDNA or gDNA that served as material.

Original processing notes: Amplified reference gene primers provided the basis for estimating nucleated cell counts. Measured with immunoSEQ multiplex PCR; TCRdb has only the in-frame clones, and not every one. That table gives V, J and clone size, and the DNA gave D and trimming. The sample shows 200,000 or so clones, 82% of them seen only once. The CDR3 is made up of 15 amino acids. V lost 3 bases, J lost 6 bases, and 15 bases lay in between. Looked up from germline, CDR1 is KGHSH and CDR2 is LQKENI. Material: peripheral blood. This receptor was obtained from a human donor with acute or convalescent COVID-19. The donor label of this sample is uncertain. This chain links TRBV18 with TRBJ1-5, with a tentative D call TRBD1 (5 bases). Here the CDR3 reads CASSPTGGLVQPQHF. The CDR3 DNA is TGTGCCAGCTCACCGACCGGGGGGTTGGTTCAGCCCCAGCATTTT.